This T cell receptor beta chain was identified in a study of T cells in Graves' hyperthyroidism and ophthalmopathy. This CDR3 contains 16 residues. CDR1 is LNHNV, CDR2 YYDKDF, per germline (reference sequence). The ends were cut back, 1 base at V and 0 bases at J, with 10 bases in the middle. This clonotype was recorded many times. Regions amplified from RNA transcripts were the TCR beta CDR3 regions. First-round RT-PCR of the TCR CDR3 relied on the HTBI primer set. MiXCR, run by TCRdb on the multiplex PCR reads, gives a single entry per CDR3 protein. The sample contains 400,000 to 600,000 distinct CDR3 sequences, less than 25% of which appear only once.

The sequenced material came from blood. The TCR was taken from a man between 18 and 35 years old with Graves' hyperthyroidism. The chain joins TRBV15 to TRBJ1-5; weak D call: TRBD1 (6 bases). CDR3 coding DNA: TGTGCCACCAGCAGAGTAGGGGGGAATAGCAATCAGCCCCAGCATTTT. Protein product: CATSRVGGNSNQPQHF. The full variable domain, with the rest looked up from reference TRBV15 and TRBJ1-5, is DAMVIQNPRYQVTQFGKPVTLSCSQTLNHNVMYWYQQKSSQAPKLLFHYYDKDFNNEADTPDNFQSRRPNTSFCFLDIRSPGLGDTAMYLCATSRVGGNSNQPQHFGDGTRLSIL.